These T cell receptor beta chains were read from a single sample in a study of shared clonotypes between healthy human individuals. Method: immunoSEQ multiplex PCR; TCRdb's copy keeps in-frame clones and lacks some. This table holds about 490,000 clones, approximately 80% found once. Sequencing used PBMCs. The receptors derive from a woman between 40 and 50 years old in good health. Some clones in this sample may be carry-over from other donors' samples. The CDR3 runs from the conserved cysteine through the conserved F or W. A D gene is named only where the DNA matches it firmly. Some rows have no size entry. The others give once, few or many, or a class for an expanded clone.

TRBV27	-	once	TRBJ1-1	CASSSYWESEAFF	TGTGCCAGCAGCTCCTACTGGGAGTCTGAAGCTTTCTTT
TRBV19	TRBD1	-	TRBJ2-6	CASSGQVAVLTF	TGTGCCAGTAGTGGACAGGTTGCCGTCCTGACTTTC
TRBV28	-	-	TRBJ2-7	CASSTRLSSYEQYF	TGTGCCAGCAGTACCCGATTGAGCTCCTACGAGCAGTACTTC
TRBV9	TRBD2	-	TRBJ2-1	CASSRTSGRNEQFF	TGTGCCAGCAGCCGGACTAGCGGGAGAAATGAGCAGTTCTTC
TRBV30	-	few	TRBJ2-7	CAWTPTGDIGTYEQYF	TGTGCCTGGACCCCCACCGGGGACATAGGAACCTACGAGCAGTACTTC
TRBV4-1	TRBD2	-	TRBJ2-2	CASSQDRGEGLGVGELFF	TGCGCCAGCAGCCAAGATCGGGGCGAGGGACTAGGTGTCGGGGAGCTGTTTTTT
TRBV7-9	TRBD1	few	TRBJ1-2	CASSPPPGQGARGGYTF	TGTGCCAGCAGCCCCCCTCCGGGACAGGGGGCGCGGGGTGGCTACACCTTC
TRBV18	-	-	TRBJ2-2	CASSLSVASGELFF	TGTGCCAGCTCCCTTTCGGTCGCGTCCGGGGAGCTGTTTTTT
TRBV30	-	once	TRBJ2-7	CAWSVVGGGYEQYF	TGTGCCTGGAGTGTAGTAGGGGGGGGCTACGAGCAGTACTTC
TRBV30	TRBD2	-	TRBJ2-7	CAWSAGLAPDEQYF	TGTGCCTGGAGTGCGGGACTAGCGCCCGACGAGCAGTACTTC
TRBV6-1	-	-	TRBJ2-7	CASSDPGTPSSYEQYF	TGTGCCAGCAGTGACCCCGGGACTCCCAGCTCCTACGAGCAGTACTTC
TRBV6-6	TRBD1	-	TRBJ1-4	CASRRTGDATNEKLFF	TGTGCCAGCAGACGAACAGGGGACGCAACTAATGAAAAACTGTTTTTT
TRBV19	TRBD1	-	TRBJ2-4	CATGSGTADLAKNIQYF	TGTGCCACGGGCTCCGGGACAGCCGATTTAGCCAAAAACATTCAGTACTTC
TRBV28	-	-	TRBJ1-2	CASSSPGTYGYTF	TGTGCCAGCAGTTCCCCGGGGACATATGGCTACACCTTC
TRBV5-5	TRBD1	-	TRBJ1-5	CASSWGTGNGNQPQHF	TGTGCCAGCAGCTGGGGGACAGGGAATGGCAATCAGCCCCAGCATTTT
TRBV9	TRBD2	-	TRBJ2-2	CASSALAGGPGGELFF	TGTGCCAGCAGCGCCCTAGCGGGAGGGCCAGGCGGGGAGCTGTTTTTT
TRBV5-1	-	-	TRBJ2-2	CASSLRGLSGELFF	TGCGCCAGCAGCTTACGGGGGCTTTCCGGGGAGCTGTTTTTT
TRBV5-8	TRBD1	-	TRBJ1-5	CASSLDRGGQPQHF	TGTGCCAGCAGCTTGGACAGGGGAGGTCAGCCCCAGCATTTT
TRBV7-6	-	-	TRBJ2-7	CASTAHILGGRYEQYF	TGTGCCAGCACCGCTCACATACTAGGGGGACGCTACGAGCAGTACTTC
TRBV28	TRBD2	-	TRBJ2-7	CASRPTSGRYEQYF	TGTGCCAGCAGACCGACTAGCGGGAGATACGAGCAGTACTTC
TRBV19	-	-	TRBJ1-2	CASTPPGRPLYGYTF	TGTGCCAGTACCCCGCCGGGCAGACCCCTTTATGGCTACACCTTC
TRBV2	-	once	TRBJ2-6	CASSLYNSGANVLTF	TGTGCCAGCAGCCTCTACAACTCTGGGGCCAACGTCCTGACTTTC
TRBV2	-	-	TRBJ2-1	CASSVGGVLVEQFF	TGTGCCAGCAGTGTCGGGGGAGTGTTGGTTGAGCAGTTCTTC
TRBV6-1	-	few	TRBJ1-2	CASSEANGARGYTF	TGTGCCAGCAGTGAAGCGAACGGGGCGCGGGGCTACACCTTC
TRBV7-9	-	-	TRBJ1-4	CASSWIENEKLFF	TGTGCCAGCAGCTGGATCGAGAATGAAAAACTGTTTTTT
TRBV28	-	once	TRBJ1-2	CASSLGRGYGYTF	TGTGCCAGCAGTTTGGGGAGGGGCTATGGCTACACCTTC
TRBV6-6	-	-	TRBJ1-2	CASSYPRDGIYGYTF	TGTGCCAGCAGTTACCCGAGGGATGGTATCTATGGCTACACCTTC
TRBV5-5	-	-	TRBJ1-1	CASSLSGGTEAFF	TGTGCCAGCAGCTTGTCCGGGGGCACTGAAGCTTTCTTT
TRBV7-9	-	-	TRBJ2-7	CASSFYGYAYEQYF	TGTGCCAGCAGCTTCTACGGATACGCTTACGAGCAGTACTTC
TRBV11-2	TRBD1	-	TRBJ1-6	CARPGTGYSPLHF	TGTGCCAGGCCCGGGACAGGTTATTCACCCCTCCACTTT
TRBV7-9	TRBD2	-	TRBJ2-3	CASREGGSSDTQYF	TGTGCCAGCAGGGAGGGAGGGTCATCAGATACGCAGTATTTT
TRBV18	TRBD2	-	TRBJ2-3	CASSPGLAGGLHTDTQYF	TGTGCCAGCTCACCGGGACTAGCGGGAGGGCTGCACACAGATACGCAGTATTTT
TRBV19	TRBD2	-	TRBJ2-1	CASSTGLAGHNEQFF	TGTGCCAGTAGTACGGGACTAGCGGGACACAATGAGCAGTTCTTC
TRBV2	-	few	TRBJ2-2	CAGKLYDTGELFF	TGTGCCGGCAAGTTATACGACACCGGGGAGCTGTTTTTT
TRBV5-5	-	-	TRBJ2-7	CASSPRSYEQYF	TGTGCCAGCAGCCCCCGCTCCTACGAGCAGTACTTC
TRBV19	TRBD1	-	TRBJ1-5	CASSPSGGSQPQHF	TGTGCCAGTAGCCCGTCAGGGGGGAGCCAGCCCCAGCATTTT
TRBV11-2	-	-	TRBJ2-3	CASSLLANLGDTQYF	TGTGCCAGCAGCTTACTAGCCAACCTGGGAGATACGCAGTATTTT
TRBV11-3	TRBD2	once	TRBJ2-7	CASSPRVHGRPGEQYF	TGTGCCAGCAGCCCCCGGGTGCACGGGAGGCCGGGTGAGCAGTACTTC
TRBV7-3	-	-	TRBJ2-7	CASSLGRDSSYEQYF	TGTGCCAGCAGCTTAGGCCGGGATTCCTCCTACGAGCAGTACTTC
TRBV6-1	TRBD2	-	TRBJ2-3	CASRLAGENTDTQYF	TGTGCCAGCAGACTAGCGGGAGAGAACACAGATACGCAGTATTTT
TRBV10-3	TRBD1	few	TRBJ2-2	CAIRTGEPTGELFF	TGTGCCATCAGGACAGGGGAGCCTACTGGGGAGCTGTTTTTT
TRBV30	TRBD1	-	TRBJ1-6	CAWSYGQENSPLHF	TGTGCCTGGAGTTATGGACAGGAAAATTCACCCCTCCACTTT
TRBV15	-	-	TRBJ1-1	CATSRDRGSEAFF	TGTGCCACCAGCAGAGATAGGGGCTCTGAAGCTTTCTTT
TRBV5-4	TRBD2	-	TRBJ2-2	CASSQGLGYTGELFF	TGTGCCAGCAGCCAGGGACTAGGGTACACCGGGGAGCTGTTTTTT
TRBV6-6	-	-	TRBJ2-1	CASSYHRLAPPRGLFF	TGTGCCAGCAGTTACCACAGACTAGCGCCGCCCAGGGGGTTGTTCTTC
TRBV28	TRBD1	-	TRBJ2-7	CASSELRGPSYEQYF	TGTGCCAGCAGCGAGTTAAGGGGGCCCTCCTACGAGCAGTACTTC
TRBV5-1	TRBD1	once	TRBJ1-4	CASTPTGQGYEKLFF	TGCGCCAGCACCCCCACTGGACAGGGGTATGAAAAACTGTTTTTT
TRBV4-3	-	-	TRBJ2-2	CASSQGPSTGELFF	TGCGCCAGCAGCCAAGGCCCTTCCACCGGGGAGCTGTTTTTT
TRBV25-1	TRBD1	many	TRBJ2-7	CASSDADRDDYEQYF	TGTGCCAGCAGTGATGCGGACAGGGACGACTACGAGCAGTACTTC
TRBV5-6	-	-	TRBJ2-7	CASSLLDSYEQYF	TGTGCCAGCAGCTTGCTGGACTCCTACGAGCAGTACTTC
TRBV7-3	TRBD2	-	TRBJ2-1	CASSSPTSGPNNEQFF	TGTGCCAGCAGCTCCCCCACTAGCGGGCCAAACAATGAGCAGTTCTTC
TRBV28	-	-	TRBJ1-1	CASSLYGTPEAFF	TGTGCCAGCAGTTTATATGGTACGCCTGAAGCTTTCTTT
TRBV5-4	TRBD2	few	TRBJ2-3	CASSPGLAGDTQYF	TGTGCCAGCAGCCCCGGACTAGCGGGAGATACGCAGTATTTT
TRBV6-1	-	-	TRBJ2-1	CASSERGQLGDEQFF	TGTGCCAGCAGTGAACGTGGACAGCTGGGCGATGAGCAGTTCTTC
TRBV4-1	TRBD1	once	TRBJ1-2	CASSRPRSDRGGGYTF	TGCGCCAGCAGCCGCCCAAGGTCGGACAGGGGCGGTGGCTACACCTTC
TRBV7-9	-	-	TRBJ2-1	CASSLGSYNEQFF	TGTGCCAGCAGCCTAGGGTCCTACAATGAGCAGTTCTTC
TRBV9	-	once	TRBJ2-3	CASSPSRSSNTQYF	TGTGCCAGCAGCCCCTCTAGAAGCTCCAATACGCAGTATTTT
TRBV7-6	-	once	TRBJ2-1	CASSLFGGDEQFF	TGTGCCAGCAGCTTGTTCGGTGGGGATGAGCAGTTCTTC
TRBV28	-	-	TRBJ2-2	CASSFGRRLGGELFF	TGTGCCAGCAGTTTCGGTCGACGGCTAGGCGGGGAGCTGTTTTTT